Listed below are T cell receptor beta chains from one sample, sequenced in a study of cytomegalovirus exposure and HLA in healthy donors. Here immunoSEQ multiplex PCR was the method, and the copy in TCRdb shows in-frame clones only, minus some. The sample lists approximately 240,000 clones; 77% were seen once. The sample consisted of PBMCs. The origin of the receptors is a woman in her sixties in good health and CMV-seropositive. CDR3s include the opening cysteine and the closing phenylalanine or tryptophan.

CDR3 length: 16
J gene: TRBJ1-3
V gene: TRBV7-2
CDR3 protein: CASSKGPTSSGNTIYF

CDR3 length: 18
J gene: TRBJ2-6
V gene: TRBV6-1
CDR3 protein: CASSEATRVLTGANVLTF

CDR3 length: 18
J gene: TRBJ1-5
V gene: TRBV4-1
CDR3 protein: CASSAVPGTGPRNQPQHF

CDR3 length: 13
J gene: TRBJ2-7
V gene: TRBV7-9
CDR3 protein: CSSSLGLAYEQYF

CDR3 length: 14
J gene: TRBJ2-3
V gene: TRBV7-9
CDR3 protein: CASSLSQSTDTQYF

CDR3 length: 17
J gene: TRBJ1-5
V gene: TRBV15
CDR3 protein: CATSRDRQGLSNQPQHF

CDR3 length: 13
J gene: NA
V gene: TRBV6-6
CDR3 protein: CASSQTGYGEQYF

CDR3 length: 16
J gene: TRBJ1-4
V gene: TRBV9
CDR3 protein: CASSVGGGAGGIKLFF

CDR3 length: 16
J gene: TRBJ2-7
V gene: TRBV7-9
CDR3 protein: CASSPGRGQGDYEQYF

CDR3 length: 17
J gene: TRBJ2-1
V gene: TRBV5-5
CDR3 protein: CASSRQAGGHYYNEQFF

CDR3 length: 13
J gene: TRBJ2-3
V gene: TRBV30
CDR3 protein: CAWLATGTDTQYF